This entry concerns a single T cell receptor beta chain. Its antigen is unidentified. Germline values: CDR1 SGHRS, CDR2 YFSETQ. Unmatched junction bases numbered 6, after V lost 0 bases and J lost 5 bases. The CDR3 runs 15 residues. Genomic DNA belonging to each subset was distributed in equal measure over several immunoSEQ plates. Sequenced by immunoSEQ multiplex PCR; TCRdb stores in-frame clones only, minus some. The table records some 2,100,000 clones, under 97% of them present only once. The sample comes from a study of shared clonotypes between healthy human individuals. General study results and limits: Relative to memory subsets, naive subsets generally showed larger estimated richness. Only blood was sampled; tissue repertoires likely differ.

Specimen: naive CD4+ T cells sorted from blood. Subset of the sample: CD45RA+ positively selected. The TCR was taken from a man between 18 and 35 years old in good health. The chain joins TRBV5-1 to TRBJ2-5, with 8 bases that match TRBD2. CDR3 nucleotides: TGCGCCAGCAGCTTGGAACAGCGGGGGTGGGAGACCCAGTACTTC. It translates to CASSLEQRGWETQYF.